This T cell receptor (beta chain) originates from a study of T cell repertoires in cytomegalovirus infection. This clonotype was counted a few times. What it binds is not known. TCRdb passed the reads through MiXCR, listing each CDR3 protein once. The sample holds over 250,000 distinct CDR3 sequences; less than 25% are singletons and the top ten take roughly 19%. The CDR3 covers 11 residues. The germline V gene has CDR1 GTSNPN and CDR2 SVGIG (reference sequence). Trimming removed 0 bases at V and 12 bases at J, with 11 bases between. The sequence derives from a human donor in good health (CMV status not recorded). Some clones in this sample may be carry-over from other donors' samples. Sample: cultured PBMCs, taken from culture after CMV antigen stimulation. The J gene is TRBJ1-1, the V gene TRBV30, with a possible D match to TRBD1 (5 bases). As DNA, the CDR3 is TGTGCCTGGAGTGTAGACAGAAGGACTTTCTTT. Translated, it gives CAWSVDRRTFF.